This TCR beta chain stems from a study of blood T cell repertoires in COVID-19. In the study overall: The origin of the acute and convalescent COVID-19 samples was the United States, Italy and Spain. Nucleic acid was either cDNA or gDNA, and it came from T cells, B-cell-depleted T cells, or PBMCs.

The CDR3 consists of 16 residues. CDR1 is SGHDT and CDR2 is YYEEEE in the germline V gene. The junction had 11 bases not matched to a gene; V was cut back by 4 bases and J by 4 bases. This clone was found a few times. Under the authors' procedure: Amplification with reference gene primers provided the estimates of nucleated cell counts. Profiled with immunoSEQ multiplex PCR; TCRdb holds only in-frame clones, not every one. V and J calls and clone size are given by that table; D and trimming were obtained from the DNA. In the table there are a few hundred thousand clones, around 80% of which are singletons.

The source material was peripheral blood. This clonotype was sampled from a woman in her 50s with acute or convalescent COVID-19. This rearrangement joins TRBV5-6 to TRBJ1-1, with 9 bases lining up with TRBD1. The CDR3 spells CASSAGTGYGGTEAFF. The CDR3 bases are TGTGCCAGCAGCGCCGGGACAGGGTATGGTGGCACTGAAGCTTTCTTT.